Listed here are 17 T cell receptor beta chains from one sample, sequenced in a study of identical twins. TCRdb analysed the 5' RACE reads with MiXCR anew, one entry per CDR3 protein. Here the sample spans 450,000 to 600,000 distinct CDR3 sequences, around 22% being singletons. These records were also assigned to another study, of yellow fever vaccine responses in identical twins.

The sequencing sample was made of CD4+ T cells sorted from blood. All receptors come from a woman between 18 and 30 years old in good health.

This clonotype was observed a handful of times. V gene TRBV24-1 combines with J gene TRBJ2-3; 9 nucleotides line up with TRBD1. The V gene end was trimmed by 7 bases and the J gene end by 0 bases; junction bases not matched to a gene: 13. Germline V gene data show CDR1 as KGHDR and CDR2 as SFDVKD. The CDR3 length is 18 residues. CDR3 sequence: CATSPNLGTGISTDTQYF. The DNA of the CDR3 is TGTGCCACCAGCCCTAACCTGGGGACAGGGATTAGCACAGATACGCAGTATTTT.

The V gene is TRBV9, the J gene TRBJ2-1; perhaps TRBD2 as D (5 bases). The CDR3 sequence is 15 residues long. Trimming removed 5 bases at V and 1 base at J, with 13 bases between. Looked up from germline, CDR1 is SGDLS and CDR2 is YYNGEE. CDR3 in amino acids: CASSAGEGSYNEQFF. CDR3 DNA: TGTGCCAGCAGTGCGGGCGAAGGATCCTACAATGAGCAGTTCTTC.

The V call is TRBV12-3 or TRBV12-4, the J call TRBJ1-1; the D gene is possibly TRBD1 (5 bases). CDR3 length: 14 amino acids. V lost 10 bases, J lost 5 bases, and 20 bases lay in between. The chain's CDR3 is CATLSGTLRTEAFF. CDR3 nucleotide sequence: TGTGCCACCCTTTCCGGGACCTTAAGGACTGAAGCTTTCTTT.

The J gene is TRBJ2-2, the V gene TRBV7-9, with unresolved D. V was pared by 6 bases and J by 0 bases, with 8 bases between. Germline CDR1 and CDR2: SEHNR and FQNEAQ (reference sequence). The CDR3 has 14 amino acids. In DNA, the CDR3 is TGTGCCAGCAGGCCCGTTACGAACACCGGGGAGCTGTTTTTT. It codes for CASRPVTNTGELFF.

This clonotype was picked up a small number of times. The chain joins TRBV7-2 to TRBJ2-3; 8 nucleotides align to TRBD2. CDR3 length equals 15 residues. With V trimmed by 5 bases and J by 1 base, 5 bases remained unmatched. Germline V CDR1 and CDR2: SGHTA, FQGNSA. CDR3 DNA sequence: TGTGCCAGCAGCCCACGGACTAGCCGCACAGATACGCAGTATTTT. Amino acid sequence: CASSPRTSRTDTQYF.

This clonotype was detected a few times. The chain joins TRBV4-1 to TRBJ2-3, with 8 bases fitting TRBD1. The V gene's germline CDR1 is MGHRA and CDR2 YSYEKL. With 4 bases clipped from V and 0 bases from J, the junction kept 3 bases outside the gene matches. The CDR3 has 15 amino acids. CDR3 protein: CASSRYRGSTDTQYF. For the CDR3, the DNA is TGCGCCAGCAGCCGCTACAGGGGGAGCACAGATACGCAGTATTTT.

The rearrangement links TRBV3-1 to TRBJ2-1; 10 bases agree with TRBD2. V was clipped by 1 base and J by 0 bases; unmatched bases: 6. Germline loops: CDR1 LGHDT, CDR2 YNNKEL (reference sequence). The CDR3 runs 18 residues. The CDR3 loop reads CASSQVRLAGSSYNEQFF. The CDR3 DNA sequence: TGTGCCAGCAGCCAAGTTCGACTAGCGGGCAGCTCCTACAATGAGCAGTTCTTC.

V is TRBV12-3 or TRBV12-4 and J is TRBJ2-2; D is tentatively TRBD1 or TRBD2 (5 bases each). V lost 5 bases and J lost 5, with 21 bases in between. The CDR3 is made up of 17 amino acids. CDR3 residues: CASSLQRQRKGTGELFF. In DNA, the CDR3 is TGTGCCAGCAGTCTGCAGCGGCAGCGAAAGGGGACCGGGGAGCTGTTTTTT.

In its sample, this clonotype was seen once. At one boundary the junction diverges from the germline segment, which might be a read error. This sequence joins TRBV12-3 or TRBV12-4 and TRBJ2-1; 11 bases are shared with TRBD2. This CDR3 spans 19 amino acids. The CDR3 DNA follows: TGTGCCAGCTGTTTTGGGAGGACTACTAGCGGGGGAGCCTACAATGAGCAGTTCTTC. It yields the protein CASCFGRTTSGGAYNEQFF.

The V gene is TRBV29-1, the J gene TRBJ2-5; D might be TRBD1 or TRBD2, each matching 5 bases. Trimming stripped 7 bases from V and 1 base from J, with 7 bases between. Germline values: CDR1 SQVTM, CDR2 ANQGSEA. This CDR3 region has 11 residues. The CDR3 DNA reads TGCAGCGGGGGGACCCAAGAGACCCAGTACTTC. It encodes CSGGTQETQYF.

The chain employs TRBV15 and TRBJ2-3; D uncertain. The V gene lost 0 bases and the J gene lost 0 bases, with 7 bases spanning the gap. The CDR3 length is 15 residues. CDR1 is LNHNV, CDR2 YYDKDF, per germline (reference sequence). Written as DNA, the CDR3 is TGTGCCACCAGCAGAGATCCGGGCAGCACAGATACGCAGTATTTT. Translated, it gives CATSRDPGSTDTQYF.

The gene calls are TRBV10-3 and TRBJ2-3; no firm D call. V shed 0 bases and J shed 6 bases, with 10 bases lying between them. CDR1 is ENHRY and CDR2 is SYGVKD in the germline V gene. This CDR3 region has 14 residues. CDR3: CAISESGSLDTQYF. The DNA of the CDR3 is TGTGCCATCAGTGAGTCGGGGTCACTGGATACGCAGTATTTT.

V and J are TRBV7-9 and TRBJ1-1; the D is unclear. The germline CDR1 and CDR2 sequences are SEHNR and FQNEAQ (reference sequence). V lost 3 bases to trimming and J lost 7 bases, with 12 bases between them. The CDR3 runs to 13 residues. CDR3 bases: TGTGCCAGCAGCTTGGTGGGGTTGGGTGAAGCTTTCTTT. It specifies CASSLVGLGEAFF.

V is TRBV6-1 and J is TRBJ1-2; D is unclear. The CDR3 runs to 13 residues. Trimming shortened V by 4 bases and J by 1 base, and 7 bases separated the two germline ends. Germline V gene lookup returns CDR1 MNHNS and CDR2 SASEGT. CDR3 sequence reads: CASSGELNYGYTF. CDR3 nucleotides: TGTGCCAGCAGTGGAGAACTTAACTATGGCTACACCTTC.

CDR3 loop: CASSEGAGTLLETQYF. The CDR3 DNA reads TGTGCCAGCAGCGAAGGGGCAGGGACCTTACTTGAGACCCAGTACTTC. The chain employs TRBV3-1 and TRBJ2-5; D may correspond to TRBD1 or TRBD2 (5 bases each). This CDR3 spans 16 amino acids. CDR1 is LGHDT, CDR2 YNNKEL, per germline (reference sequence). Trimming cost V 5 bases and J 5 bases, with 21 bases left between them.

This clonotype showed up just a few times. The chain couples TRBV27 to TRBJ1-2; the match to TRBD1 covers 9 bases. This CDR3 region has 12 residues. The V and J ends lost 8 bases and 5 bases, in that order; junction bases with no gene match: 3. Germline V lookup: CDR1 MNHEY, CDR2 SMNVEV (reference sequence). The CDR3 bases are TGTGCCAGCGCGACAGGGGGATATGGCTACACCTTC. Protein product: CASATGGYGYTF.

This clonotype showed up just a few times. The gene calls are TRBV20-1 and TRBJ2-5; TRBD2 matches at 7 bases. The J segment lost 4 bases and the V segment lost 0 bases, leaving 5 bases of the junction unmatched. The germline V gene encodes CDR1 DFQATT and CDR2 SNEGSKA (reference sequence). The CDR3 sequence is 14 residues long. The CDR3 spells CSARDRLARETQYF. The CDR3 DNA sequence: TGCAGTGCTAGAGATCGACTAGCTAGAGAGACCCAGTACTTC.